Following are 31 T cell receptor beta chains from one sample sequenced in a study of blood T cell repertoires in COVID-19. Here immunoSEQ multiplex PCR was the method, and the copy in TCRdb shows in-frame clones only, minus some. This sample carries 65,000 to 80,000 clones, approximately 90% of them seen once, and the ten largest clones take around 5.8%. Sequencing input: peripheral blood. These receptors were obtained from a human donor in a cohort sampled during active COVID-19.

The rearrangement uses TRBV19 and TRBJ1-3; tentative D call: TRBD1 (6 bases). This CDR3 comprises 15 residues. V shed 8 bases and J shed 0 bases, with 14 bases lying between them. CDR1 is LNHDA and CDR2 is SQIVND in the germline V gene (reference sequence). DNA of the CDR3: TGTGCCAGTCGCTGGGGGACAAACTCTGGAAACACCATATATTTT. Amino acid sequence: CASRWGTNSGNTIYF.

The chain carries TRBV19 and TRBJ2-3; 7 nucleotides agree with TRBD2. This CDR3 is built from 14 residues. Germline V gives CDR1 LNHDA, CDR2 SQIVND (reference sequence). The junction had 11 bases not matched to a gene; V was cut back by 6 bases and J by 8 bases. CDR3 bases: TGTGCCAGTAGGTCAGCGGGGACCGCGGCTACGCAGTATTTT. It is translated as CASRSAGTAATQYF.

CDR3 DNA sequence: TGTGCCAGCAGCGTAGGGCCTCCGGGAGCGAACACCGGGGAGCTGTTTTTT. This codes for CASSVGPPGANTGELFF. The chain combines TRBV9 with TRBJ2-2; a weak D match, TRBD2 (6 bases). Germline assignment: CDR1 SGDLS and CDR2 YYNGEE. V shed 0 bases and J shed 0 bases, with 12 bases lying between them. The CDR3 is 17 amino acids.

The chain is built from TRBV19 and TRBJ1-2; D is perhaps TRBD1 (6 bases). The V end was cut by 6 bases, the J end by 0 bases, with 17 bases between. CDR3 length equals 16 residues. Germline CDR1 is LNHDA and CDR2 is SQIVND (reference sequence). The CDR3 nucleotides read TGTGCCAGTAGCCGAACGAGGGGGTTTTCTAACTATGGCTACACCTTC. This codes for CASSRTRGFSNYGYTF.

This rearrangement joins TRBV4-1 to TRBJ1-2; D might be TRBD1 (5 bases). Looked up from germline, CDR1 is MGHRA and CDR2 is YSYEKL. The CDR3 runs to 17 residues. Trimming left V 0 bases short and J 6 bases short, with 20 bases between. The CDR3 region has the DNA TGCGCCAGCAGCCAAGAGTTCCGGGCAGGGATGGGTAATGGCTACACCTTC. As protein: CASSQEFRAGMGNGYTF.

The V gene is TRBV7-2, the J gene TRBJ1-2; D not resolved. The CDR3 length is 15 residues. The ends were cut back, 3 bases at V and 5 bases at J, with 16 bases in the middle. The germline gives CDR1 SGHTA, CDR2 FQGNSA. The CDR3 nucleotides are TGTGCCAGCAGCTTGCTACCCGCGGGAGGTTATGGCTACACCTTC. Its translation: CASSLLPAGGYGYTF.

This chain joins TRBV18 and TRBJ1-2, with 11 bases that match TRBD1. This CDR3 comprises 14 residues. Germline lookup yields CDR1 KGHSH and CDR2 LQKENI. The V segment lost 4 bases and the J segment 10 bases; nucleotides outside the gene matches: 8. CDR3 in DNA: TGTGCCAGCTCACTTGGACAGGGGGCTACTCACTACACCTTC. Amino acids: CASSLGQGATHYTF.

This chain joins TRBV5-4 and TRBJ2-7; 7 nucleotides line up with TRBD1. J gave up 1 base and V 0 bases, and 4 bases lay outside the gene matches. CDR1 SGHNT and CDR2 YYREEE come from the germline V gene (reference sequence). The CDR3 extends over 15 amino acids. The CDR3 nucleotides read TGTGCCAGCAGCTTGGGGGGACAGAGTTCCTACGAGCAGTACTTC. It is translated as CASSLGGQSSYEQYF.

The V and J genes are TRBV11-1 and TRBJ1-6; a possible D gene is TRBD1 (5 bases). The CDR3 has 13 residues. Trimming took off 5 bases at V and 7 bases at J, with 9 bases between the two ends. Per the germline V gene, CDR1 is SGHAT and CDR2 is FQDESV (reference sequence). CDR3 in DNA: TGTGCCAGCAGCCCAGGGTACAATTCACCCCTCCACTTT. The encoded protein is CASSPGYNSPLHF.

The chain couples TRBV7-3 to TRBJ2-5; 9 bases fit TRBD2. V lost 5 bases to trimming and J lost 9 bases; unmatched junction nucleotides: 19. The CDR3 is 17 amino acids. CDR1 and CDR2 (germline): SGHTA, FQGTGA. The CDR3 DNA sequence: TGTGCCAGCAGCCCCAGTGGGCTAGCGGGGATCGGTGGTGCCCAGTACTTC. It codes for CASSPSGLAGIGGAQYF.

The chain uses TRBV5-1 and TRBJ1-1, with D possibly matching TRBD1 (5 bases). Germline V gene lookup returns CDR1 SGHRS and CDR2 YFSETQ. There are 14 residues in the CDR3. Between the trimmed V and J ends, which lost 1 base and 7 bases, there was a span of 14 bases. CDR3 amino acids: CASSLSSGSSEAFF. As DNA, the CDR3 is TGCGCCAGCAGCTTGTCGTCAGGGTCTAGTGAAGCTTTCTTT.

The chain is built from TRBV7-9 and TRBJ1-1, with no clear D. The CDR3 runs 13 residues. V lost 5 bases to trimming and J lost 1 base, with 8 bases between them. Germline CDR1 is SEHNR and CDR2 is FQNEAQ (reference sequence). The CDR3 spells CASSPSGNTEAFF. In nucleotides, the CDR3 is TGTGCCAGCAGCCCTTCAGGGAACACTGAAGCTTTCTTT.

The V gene is TRBV11-1, the J gene TRBJ2-5; 7 nucleotides agree with TRBD2. Trimming cost V 5 bases and J 0 bases; bases outside gene matches: 6. The CDR3 has 15 amino acids. Germline-derived CDR1 and CDR2 are SGHAT and FQDESV (reference sequence). The CDR3 DNA is TGTGCCAGCAGCCAGGGCACTAGCGACCAAGAGACCCAGTACTTC. The encoded protein is CASSQGTSDQETQYF.

The CDR3 spells CASSQGDTNTEAFF. The CDR3 DNA sequence: TGTGCCAGCAGCCAAGGGGACACGAACACTGAAGCTTTCTTT. The chain has TRBV4-2 and TRBJ1-1, with D possibly matching TRBD1 (6 bases). Germline loops: CDR1 LGHNA, CDR2 YNFKEQ. Deletions cut 1 base from V and 1 base from J, with 7 bases between. There are 14 residues in the CDR3.

The chain is built from TRBV25-1 and TRBJ2-3; possibly TRBD1 for D (6 bases). In germline, CDR1 is MGHDK, CDR2 SYGVNS. Between the trimmed V and J ends, which lost 8 bases and 2 bases, there was a span of 20 bases. This CDR3 contains 16 residues. The DNA of the CDR3 is TGTGCCAGCGGGGATACAGGGACCATTAACACAGATACGCAGTATTTT. This encodes CASGDTGTINTDTQYF. Based on the CDR3 plus reference TRBV25-1 and TRBJ2-3, the full variable domain is EADIYQTPRYLVIGTGKKITLECSQTMGHDKMYWYQQDPGMELHLIHYSYGVNSTEKGDLSSESTVSRIRTEHFPLTLESARPSHTSQYLCASGDTGTINTDTQYFGPGTRLTVL.

The rearrangement joins TRBV3-1 (or the pseudogene TRBV3-2) to TRBJ1-4; perhaps TRBD1 as D (6 bases). CDR1 LGHDT and CDR2 YNNKEL come from the germline V gene (reference sequence). The CDR3 sequence is 13 residues long. The ends were cut back, 8 bases at V and 7 bases at J, with 14 bases in the middle. The CDR3 DNA reads TGTGCCAGCCTATCGCAGGGGACTGAAAAACTGTTTTTT. This codes for CASLSQGTEKLFF.

The genes are TRBV29-1 and TRBJ1-2; D might be TRBD1 (5 bases). Deletions cut 0 bases from V and 4 bases from J, with 21 bases between. The germline gives CDR1 SQVTM, CDR2 ANQGSEA. The CDR3 is 17 residues long. CDR3 amino acids: CSVEDRYAGPTGYGYTF. The CDR3 DNA sequence: TGCAGCGTTGAAGATAGGTATGCGGGACCCACTGGCTATGGCTACACCTTC.

The chain combines TRBV2 with TRBJ1-1, with unresolved D. With 3 bases removed from V and 0 bases from J, the gap between germline ends came to 11 bases. The length of the CDR3 is 15 residues. CDR1 SNHLY and CDR2 FYNNEI come from the germline V gene. The CDR3 sequence is CASSELTVMNTEAFF. In DNA, the CDR3 is TGTGCCAGCAGTGAGCTAACAGTTATGAACACTGAAGCTTTCTTT.

The genes are TRBV30 and TRBJ1-2; no clear D gene. This CDR3 is built from 11 residues. V dropped 0 bases and J dropped 8 bases, with 7 bases sitting between them. The germline gives CDR1 GTSNPN, CDR2 SVGIG (reference sequence). The CDR3 loop is CAWSVTVGYTF. The DNA of the CDR3 is TGTGCCTGGAGTGTAACGGTCGGCTACACCTTC.

The rearrangement uses TRBV18 and TRBJ1-3; D is undetermined. The ends were cut back, 2 bases at V and 4 bases at J, with 15 bases in the middle. Germline values: CDR1 KGHSH, CDR2 LQKENI. The CDR3 has 16 residues. The CDR3 sequence is CASSPVSGVGGNTIYF. The DNA for the CDR3 is TGTGCCAGCTCACCAGTGTCCGGGGTTGGAGGAAACACCATATATTTT.

The chain uses TRBV19 and TRBJ1-4; TRBD1 is a possible D gene (5 bases). Germline CDR1 and CDR2: LNHDA and SQIVND (reference sequence). This CDR3 contains 15 residues. V lost 3 bases and J lost 7, with 15 bases in between. CDR3 sequence: CASSMRGDGGEKLFF. The CDR3 nucleotides read TGTGCCAGTAGTATGCGGGGGGATGGGGGTGAAAAACTGTTTTTT.

The table lists this clone with a count of one. The chain recombines TRBV3-1 (or the pseudogene TRBV3-2) with TRBJ1-2, with D perhaps TRBD1 (5 bases). Germline V gene data show CDR1 as LGHDT and CDR2 as YNNKEL (reference sequence). This CDR3 is 16 amino acids long. V lost 4 bases and J 0 bases, leaving 15 bases between the germline ends. CDR3 amino acids: CASSRQPDSPNYGYTF. CDR3 nucleotide sequence: TGTGCCAGCAGCCGGCAACCCGACAGCCCTAACTATGGCTACACCTTC.

The rearrangement joins TRBV5-6 to TRBJ1-3; perhaps TRBD1 as D (5 bases). V gave up 0 bases and J gave up 4 bases, with 11 bases separating them. The CDR3 has 15 residues. Germline assignment: CDR1 SGHDT and CDR2 YYEEEE. CDR3 DNA: TGTGCCAGCAGCTTGGAGGGGATGAGAGGAAACACCATATATTTT. Translation: CASSLEGMRGNTIYF.

The rearrangement links TRBV5-8 to TRBJ1-5; 11 bases map to TRBD1. This CDR3 spans 15 amino acids. J gave up 6 bases and V 3 bases, and 5 bases lay outside the gene matches. Germline V CDR1 and CDR2: SGHTS, YDEGEE. As DNA, the CDR3 is TGTGCCAGCAGCTCCGGGACAGGGGGGGGTCAGCCCCAGCATTTT. This translates into CASSSGTGGGQPQHF.

The J gene is TRBJ2-7, the V gene TRBV13; no firm D call. This CDR3 contains 11 residues. CDR1 PRHDT and CDR2 FYEKMQ come from the germline V gene (reference sequence). V lost 5 bases and J 1 base, leaving 3 bases between the germline ends. The CDR3 sequence is CASSLSYEQYF. CDR3 nucleotides: TGTGCCAGCAGCCTATCCTACGAGCAGTACTTC.

The gene calls are TRBV7-2 and TRBJ1-6; D remains unclear. The V end was cut by 5 bases, the J end by 6 bases, with 14 bases between. This CDR3 region has 15 residues. The germline CDR1 and CDR2 sequences are SGHTA and FQGNSA. The CDR3: CASSARWEGNSPLHF. The CDR3 DNA reads as TGTGCCAGCAGCGCACGGTGGGAGGGTAATTCACCCCTCCACTTT.

The genes are TRBV29-1 and TRBJ1-2; TRBD1 aligns across 8 bases. The CDR3 is 16 residues long. V lost 0 bases, J lost 4 bases, and 10 bases stayed unmatched. The germline gives CDR1 SQVTM, CDR2 ANQGSEA. The CDR3 here is CSVEDRDRQMAYGYTF. CDR3 in DNA: TGCAGCGTTGAAGATCGGGACAGGCAGATGGCCTATGGCTACACCTTC.

J is TRBJ1-4 and V is TRBV9; maybe TRBD1 (5 bases). Germline V CDR1 and CDR2: SGDLS, YYNGEE. Between the trimmed V and J ends, which lost 4 bases and 2 bases, there was a span of 18 bases. The CDR3 extends over 17 amino acids. CDR3 loop: CASSKSGGMGTNEKLFF. DNA for the CDR3: TGTGCCAGCAGCAAGAGCGGGGGTATGGGCACTAATGAAAAACTGTTTTTT.

This clone was seen only a few times. The rearrangement uses TRBV6-5 and TRBJ2-6; TRBD1 matches at 7 bases. Per the germline V gene, CDR1 is MNHEY and CDR2 is SVGAGI. This CDR3 comprises 15 residues. V lost 6 bases to trimming and J lost 2 bases; unmatched junction nucleotides: 4. CDR3 in amino acids: CASSHDRAGANVLTF. The CDR3 region has the DNA TGTGCCAGCAGCCATGACAGGGCTGGGGCCAACGTCCTGACTTTC.

J is TRBJ2-3 and V is TRBV4-1, with TRBD2 matching 10 bases. Trimming at V came to 3 bases and at J to 1 base, leaving 4 bases not matched to a gene. In germline, CDR1 is MGHRA, CDR2 YSYEKL. The CDR3 is 16 amino acids. As DNA, the CDR3 is TGCGCCAGCAGCCAGGGACTAGCGTGGGGCACAGATACGCAGTATTTT. This sequence encodes CASSQGLAWGTDTQYF.

The chain links TRBV30 to TRBJ1-5, with unresolved D. The V end lost 2 bases, the J end lost 0 bases, and 2 bases lay between the germline ends. This CDR3 spans 12 amino acids. The germline V gene has CDR1 GTSNPN and CDR2 SVGIG (reference sequence). CDR3 region: CAWSYSNQPQHF. DNA of the CDR3: TGTGCCTGGAGTTATAGCAATCAGCCCCAGCATTTT.